Included here is one T cell receptor beta chain sequence, with context. This clone's antigen is unknown. Qualities for individual bases were not recorded, and no much larger clone is one base off. The data originate from a study of cytomegalovirus exposure and HLA in healthy donors (dated by TCRdb to about 2017). Background on the whole study: An earlier analysis of roughly 570 of the donors reported around 280 Gb of sequence data and approximately 120 million unique TCR beta sequences obtained from 150 million to 200 million T cells. An early release that covered about 600 HLA-typed donors contained about 300 gigabases of sequencing data and tens of millions of unique TCR sequences. The genetic ancestry cluster associated with self-reported Caucasian donors included 70% to 85% of the roughly 400 genotyped donors. The study aimed to test whether cataloging public T cell receptors could reveal signatures of past pathogen exposure. The study used immunosequencing to profile the T cell repertoires of several hundred subjects and linked those repertoires to cytomegalovirus serostatus. A separate validation cohort of over 95 different subjects was used in addition to the 666-subject first cohort. The study combined high-throughput TCR immunosequencing, statistical association of individual TCRs with disease status, and machine learning to predict cytomegalovirus infection status. In a later analysis, previously published TCR beta repertoires from 670 or so donors were re-analyzed and high-resolution HLA genotyping was added so that TCR occurrence patterns could be studied. The later analysis used no new phenotypic data to find candidate immune exposures, relying instead on TCR beta sequences and their occurrence across donors. To decide whether each TCR beta V gene segment behaved as functional or pseudogenic, an earlier analysis of some 540 of the donors relied on high-throughput TCR beta sequencing. Donor age, sex, ethnicity and CMV serostatus were compiled together with the repertoire data. Genome-wide SNP genotypes for about 55% of the roughly 670 donors were used in a later genetic analysis, which treated that subset as a discovery cohort. All discovery cohort repertoires had been generated on a single sequencing platform. HLA typing covered class I and class II loci at four-digit resolution. The number of donors typed differed by locus, with about 620-630 for A, B, C, DRB1 and DQB1, more than 500 for DQA1, approximately 570 for DPA1, and roughly 450 for DPB1. Because of strong linkage in the cohort, 5 or 6 DR-DQ haplotypes were treated as single units for association and clustering. Across approximately 420 genotyped donors of the cohort, an average of about 240,000 unique TCR beta nucleotide sequences per donor were sequenced, and 15% to 20% of those sequences were non-productive.

Trimming takes 4 bases off V and 4 bases off J; junction bases not matched to a gene: 4. Via the germline V gene (reference sequence), CDR1 is LNHDA and CDR2 SQIVND. Spanning cysteine to phenylalanine, the CDR3 consists of 14 amino acids. Just CDR3 DNA is preserved here, 42 bases in frame from base 1. Here is what the overall study found, with its caveats: A total of 164 TCR beta chains were listed by the study as associated with cytomegalovirus. A later analysis found that TCR association rates varied across HLA loci, with DRB1 alleles showing the most associated TCRs and HLA-C alleles the fewest. Because the 87-base-pair reads could not distinguish some IMGT-functional V segments, including TRBV6-2 and TRBV6-3, those segments were excluded. A later analysis associated 16,951 TCR beta sequences with specific HLA alleles at a false discovery rate of 0.05. When HLA alleles, especially DR and DQ, strongly co-occurred, TCR associations were difficult to assign to individual alleles. Compared with equally common non-associated chains, HLA-associated TCR beta chains in a later analysis were more clonally expanded and had lower generation probabilities. A further reported finding was that TCR beta sequences accurately predicted the HLA-A and HLA-B alleles for most subjects in the first cohort. According to a later analysis, most CMV-associated TCR beta chains appeared to be HLA-restricted, and the HLA associations seemed to be driven largely by CMV exposure. In a later genetic analysis, a missense DCLRE1C variant was associated with V-gene and J-gene trimming of TCR beta chains, and the association was replicated in an independent cohort. In vitro tests confirmed that a few of the cytomegalovirus-associated TCR beta chains recognize cytomegalovirus antigens. Compared with the approximately 670-donor mean, donors in an Asian-associated ancestry cluster had fewer N-insertions in productive TCRs, according to a later genetic analysis. Because some donors lacked HLA typing at each locus, the association tests relied only on the typed subset. Most TCR sequences were observed very rarely across donors, whereas some public TCRs were present in many individuals. The cohort was sequenced for TCR beta chains only, and without alpha or paired-chain data the features that could be detected were limited. The sequencing pipeline was judged likely to have produced a cluster of highly shared sequence variants as a technical artifact. According to the authors, the approach could potentially be generalized to other disease states and immunological phenotypes. Linkage disequilibrium might explain the correlated functional status among segregating V segments, but an unknown experimental factor could not be ruled out. The presence/absence analyses assumed that sequencing depth was roughly uniform across donors, and that assumption may not be true. Immune exposure information for the cohort was limited to CMV serostatus. According to a later analysis, parvovirus B19, influenza, CMV and Epstein-Barr virus appeared linked to several top co-occurrence clusters. Seventeen rarely observed V segments, including chromosome 9 orphons, were excluded from the earlier analysis of about 500 of the donors because counts were too low. The classifier was reported to diagnose cytomegalovirus status with high specificity and sensitivity in both the original cohort and the validation cohort. An earlier analysis of several hundred of the donors showed that most TCR beta V segments appeared in productive rearrangements either about 87% or about 30% of the time, which broadly matched IMGT annotations.

The cohort comprised 670 or so healthy bone marrow donors. Cohort members were all nominally healthy when sampled, although unrecorded immune exposures were likely present. The donor was CMV seronegative and belonged to the group of several hundred seronegative cohort members. Each donor provided a peripheral blood sample, and peripheral blood mononuclear cells were used for TCR beta sequencing. The Qiagen DNeasy Blood Extraction Kit was used to extract genomic DNA from the blood cell samples. Receptor libraries were prepared by the immunoSEQ multiplex PCR assay. The multiplex PCR relied on a mix of 60 forward primers for TCR Vbeta segments and 13 reverse primers for TCR Jbeta segments. A multiplex PCR assay on genomic DNA amplified the CDR3 region of rearranged TCR beta genes. The amplified TCR beta libraries were sequenced on the Illumina HiSeq System as 87-base-pair reads. On the study's bioinformatics: In a later analysis, 70 million to 95 million unique TCR beta chains were counted across the approximately 620 repertoires, and approximately 9.9 million of these chains were shared by at least two donors. Raw reads were error-corrected and collapsed into unique sequences with a nearest-neighbor algorithm that merged closely related sequences to remove PCR and sequencing errors. CDR3 sequences were aligned to IMGT reference sequences to assign V, D and J gene segments. For a sequence to be retained, at least a six-nucleotide match to both a V gene segment and a J gene segment was required. A rearrangement was called productive if the CDR3 had no stop codons and remained in frame with V and J, and every other rearrangement was called non-productive. Following IMGT convention, CDR3 was defined as the stretch from the second conserved V-encoded cysteine up to the conserved J-encoded phenylalanine. Sequences without an unambiguous match to a single V gene segment were excluded from the earlier analysis of about 630 of the donors. An earlier analysis of several hundred of the donors called V segments functional above 56.7% productive rearrangements and segregating when the between-donor standard deviation exceeded 5%. To diagnose cytomegalovirus status from the catalog of TCR beta chain sequences, a statistical classification framework was built. In a later analysis, TCR nucleotide sequences were compared against IMGT/GENE-DB human TR gene sequences so that V and J genes could be assigned. Using the TCRdist pipeline, a later analysis assigned CDR3 sequences along with most-parsimonious VDJ recombination scenarios. A later analysis defined each TCR beta chain by its CDR3 amino acid sequence plus V-gene family, and excluded reads lacking a unique V-gene family. In a later analysis, several hundred highly shared, low-generation-probability nucleotide sequences were removed to address suspected cross-contamination and a sequencing artifact. In a later analysis, a clonal expansion index was calculated for each public chain from normalized within-repertoire ranks of inferred template counts. In a later analysis, generation probabilities were computed with a VDJ recombination model fitted to out-of-frame rearrangements, and the resulting probabilities were checked against IGoR. In a later analysis, hypergeometric tests were used to score TCR-TCR, TCR-HLA and TCR-CMV co-occurrence, with a repertoire-size bias correction applied to TCR pairs. To estimate false discovery rates, a later analysis permuted the HLA or CMV assignments 20 times. In a later analysis, co-occurring TCRs were grouped with DBSCAN, and TCRdist sequence similarity was added when clustering was performed within HLA-allele-positive subsets. Repertoires with fewer than 30,000 or more than 120,000 public chains were left out of co-occurrence clustering, as were four to six repertoires with anomalous nucleotide sharing. TCRdb obtained this table from immuneACCESS and retained in-frame rearrangements with V and J assigned. These tables miss some clones; where compared with another copy, unresolved V genes account for less than half of the shortfall, and the remainder is unexplained. V and J calls plus clone size are reproduced from that table; the DNA served to infer D and trimming. The sample table contains about 130,000 clones; only one count was recorded for 60% to 80% of them. Less than 5% of the sample lies in the top ten.

This TCR was recovered from a man aged 25 to 40 in good health and CMV-seronegative. The sequence links TRBV19 to TRBJ1-5; TRBD1 lines up with 7 middle nucleotides. Specimen: PBMCs. The sequence in DNA is TGTGCCAGTAGTAAGACAGGGCAGAATCAGCCCCAGCATTTT. Translation gives CASSKTGQNQPQHF.